The next 32 T cell receptor beta chains were all read from a single sample in a study of human T cells and chemical hapten exposure. TCRdb ran MiXCR on the RACE reads and lists one entry per CDR3 protein. The sample holds tens of thousands of distinct CDR3 sequences, about 9.4% seen once. Time point noted: patch test 1, 2 weeks after DPC sensitization. The treatment is: therapeutic diphenylcyclopropenone sensitization with weekly scalp DPC. This specimen consisted of whole blood, obtained in connection with sensitization to the hapten diphenylcyclopropenone (DPC). The source of these receptors is a woman between 35 and 50 years old with alopecia areata. Some clones in this sample may be carry-over from other donors' samples.

The chain combines TRBV18 with TRBJ1-4; D is possibly TRBD1 (5 bases). The V and J ends lost 4 bases and 3 bases respectively, with 9 bases between them. Germline V gives CDR1 KGHSH, CDR2 LQKENI. This CDR3 contains 14 residues. CDR3 in amino acids: CASSLQGPNEKLFF. The CDR3 region has the DNA TGTGCCAGCTCACTCCAGGGACCTAATGAAAAACTGTTTTTT. The complete variable domain, with remaining parts taken from reference TRBV18 and TRBJ1-4, reads NAGVMQNPRHLVRRRGQEARLRCSPMKGHSHVYWYRQLPEEGLKFMVYLQKENIIDESGMPKERFSAEFPKEGPSILRIQQVVRGDSAAYFCASSLQGPNEKLFFGSGTQLSVL.

J is TRBJ2-7 and V is TRBV3-1, with TRBD2 as a possible D gene (5 bases). The V end was cut by 4 bases, the J end by 0 bases, with 10 bases between. Germline CDR1 reads LGHDT; CDR2 reads YNNKEL (reference sequence). The CDR3 is made up of 14 amino acids. The CDR3 protein is CASSLPSRSYEQYF. CDR3 DNA sequence: TGTGCCAGCAGCCTGCCTAGCCGCTCCTACGAGCAGTACTTC.

In its sample, this clonotype was seen many times. This rearrangement joins TRBV27 to TRBJ2-7; 7 nucleotides align to TRBD1. The CDR3 spans 15 residues. Per the germline V gene, CDR1 is MNHEY and CDR2 is SMNVEV (reference sequence). V lost 3 bases to trimming and J lost 0 bases; unmatched junction nucleotides: 5. The CDR3 region has the DNA TGTGCCAGCAGTTTTTACAGGGGAAGCTCCTACGAGCAGTACTTC. Translating it yields CASSFYRGSSYEQYF.

This clonotype has a count of ten or more. The J gene is TRBJ2-7, the V gene TRBV19; TRBD2 matches 13 bases. Germline lookup yields CDR1 LNHDA and CDR2 SQIVND (reference sequence). The length of the CDR3 is 13 residues. With 9 bases clipped from V and 3 bases from J, the junction kept 2 bases outside the gene matches. CDR3 in DNA: TGTGCCAGCCGGACTAGCGGGGGCTACGAGCAGTACTTC. This encodes CASRTSGGYEQYF.

This clonotype was counted only a few times. This chain uses TRBV29-1 with TRBJ2-2, with 7 bases lining up with TRBD1. The germline CDR1 and CDR2 sequences are SQVTM and ANQGSEA. The CDR3 loop spans 14 amino acids. V shed 7 bases and J 2 bases; nucleotides not matched to a gene: 7. The CDR3 loop is CSAMGQINTGELFF. CDR3 sequence (DNA): TGCAGCGCAATGGGACAGATAAACACCGGGGAGCTGTTTTTT.

This clonotype came up many times. The rearrangement joins TRBV6-6 to TRBJ2-7; D perhaps matches TRBD1 (6 bases). V lost 2 bases and J lost 5, with 16 bases in between. The germline V gene has CDR1 MNHNY and CDR2 SVGAGI (reference sequence). CDR3 length: 15 residues. As DNA, the CDR3 is TGTGCCAGCAGTTACACCCCCGAACAGGGTGACGAGCAGTACTTC. It encodes CASSYTPEQGDEQYF.

In its sample, this clonotype was seen a few times. V is TRBV29-1 and J is TRBJ2-7; a weak D match, TRBD2 (5 bases). Germline V gene sequence: CDR1 SQVTM, CDR2 ANQGSEA. The CDR3 loop spans 12 amino acids. V lost 8 bases to trimming and J lost 2 bases, with 13 bases between them. Written as DNA, the CDR3 is TGCAGCACCATGGAGGCAACCTACGAGCAGTACTTC. This encodes CSTMEATYEQYF.

This clonotype was observed at least ten times. The V gene is TRBV5-8, the J gene TRBJ2-3; D uncertain. Deletions cut 1 base from V and 0 bases from J, with 6 bases between. CDR1 is SGHTS, CDR2 YDEGEE, per germline. This CDR3 has 14 amino acids. CDR3 residues: CASSLMWSTDTQYF. The CDR3 region has the DNA TGTGCCAGCAGCTTGATGTGGAGCACAGATACGCAGTATTTT.

This clonotype was counted many times. CDR3 in DNA: TGTGCCAGCAGTCCCCTCCGGGGTAGACCGAACTATGGCTACACCTTC. Its translation is CASSPLRGRPNYGYTF. This rearrangement joins TRBV6-2 or TRBV6-3 to TRBJ1-2, with D unclear. CDR1 is MNHEY and CDR2 is SVGEGT in the germline V gene. This CDR3 spans 16 amino acids. V gave up 5 bases and J gave up 2 bases, with 18 bases separating them.

On this clonotype: This clone may be a read error of a much larger clone one base away. The chain uses TRBV30 and TRBJ2-7; D remains ambiguous. The CDR3 contains 11 residues. Germline values: CDR1 GTSNPN, CDR2 SVGIG (reference sequence). The CDR3 sequence is CAGDLGREQNF. The DNA of the CDR3 is TGTGCCGGAGATTTGGGTCGCGAGCAGAACTTC. Full variable domain (missing parts from reference TRBV30 and TRBJ2-7): SQTIHQWPATLVQPVGSPLSLECTVEGTSNPNLYWYRQAAGRGLQLLFYSVGIGQISSEVPQNLSASRPQDRQFILSSKKLLLSDSGFYLCAGDLGREQNFGPGTRLTVT.

The table lists this clonotype with a few counts. The J gene is TRBJ1-1, the V gene TRBV7-9; 8 bases are shared with TRBD1. This CDR3 spans 14 amino acids. V trimming: 5 bases; J trimming: 4 bases; junction bases outside the gene matches: 6. Germline lookup yields CDR1 SEHNR and CDR2 FQNEAQ (reference sequence). The CDR3 DNA is TGTGCCAGCAGCCCGGACAGGGAGGGCACTGAAGCTTTCTTT. Translated: CASSPDREGTEAFF.

This clonotype was seen repeatedly, ten times or more. The chain combines TRBV5-1 with TRBJ1-3; TRBD1 is a possible D gene (5 bases). V was cut by 4 bases and J by 0 bases, with 8 bases left in between. This CDR3 is 14 amino acids long. Germline CDR1 is SGHRS and CDR2 is YFSETQ. CDR3 sequence reads: CASSDGGSGNTIYF. For the CDR3, the DNA is TGCGCCAGCAGCGACGGGGGCTCTGGAAACACCATATATTTT.

The chain joins TRBV14 to TRBJ1-6; D possibly corresponds to TRBD1 (5 bases). CDR3 length equals 17 residues. Trimming cost V 4 bases and J 0 bases, with 13 bases left between them. Germline assignment: CDR1 SGHDN and CDR2 FVKESK. The CDR3: CASSLTGTSSYNSPLHF. CDR3 sequence (DNA): TGTGCCAGCAGCCTTACCGGGACGAGCTCCTATAATTCACCCCTCCACTTT.

This clonotype was recorded at least ten times. This chain links TRBV4-3 with TRBJ2-2, with D possibly matching TRBD1 (5 bases). CDR3 size: 14 residues. The V gene lost 3 bases and the J gene lost 8 bases, with 13 bases spanning the gap. The germline V gene has CDR1 LGHNA and CDR2 YSLEER. The DNA of the CDR3 is TGCGCCAGCAGCCAGGAAGGGGATCGAGGGGAGCTGTTTTTT. The encoded protein is CASSQEGDRGELFF.

This clonotype has a handful of counts. The genes are TRBV3-1 and TRBJ2-7; D could derive from TRBD1 or TRBD2 (5 bases each). V was pared by 4 bases and J by 0 bases, with 16 bases between. Germline lookup yields CDR1 LGHDT and CDR2 YNNKEL (reference sequence). This CDR3 has 16 residues. The CDR3 loop reads CASSRQIGDGSYEQYF. CDR3 coding DNA: TGTGCCAGCAGCCGGCAGATAGGGGACGGCTCCTACGAGCAGTACTTC.

Many counts were recorded for this clonotype. This rearrangement joins TRBV11-2 to TRBJ2-4, with D maybe TRBD1 (7 bases). This CDR3 region has 14 residues. Trimming took off 4 bases at V and 15 bases at J, with 22 bases between the two ends. Germline CDR1 and CDR2: SGHAT and FQNNGV. The CDR3 bases are TGTGCCAGCAGCTCGGTGCGGGACAGTCTGTATCGGTACTTC. Amino acid sequence: CASSSVRDSLYRYF.

This chain links TRBV12-3 or TRBV12-4 with TRBJ2-5; D might be TRBD2 (5 bases). There are 17 residues in the CDR3. Trimming removed 6 bases at V and 1 base at J, with 21 bases between. CDR3 region: CASREGLAAGVQETQYF. In nucleotides, the CDR3 is TGTGCCAGCAGGGAAGGGCTAGCTGCGGGCGTCCAAGAGACCCAGTACTTC.

The chain combines TRBV6-6 with TRBJ1-2, with D possibly matching TRBD1 (5 bases). Trimming took off 4 bases at V and 4 bases at J, with 13 bases between the two ends. CDR1 is MNHNY and CDR2 is SVGAGI in the germline V gene (reference sequence). CDR3 length: 14 amino acids. CDR3 protein: CASSLARQSYGYTF. The CDR3, as DNA: TGTGCCAGCAGTTTGGCGCGACAGTCCTATGGCTACACCTTC.

The V call is TRBV6-5, the J call TRBJ2-3, with a possible D match to TRBD1 (5 bases). Per germline, CDR1 MNHEY and CDR2 SVGAGI. Trimming shortened V by 2 bases and J by 4 bases, and 10 bases separated the two germline ends. This CDR3 is built from 14 residues. The CDR3, as DNA: TGTGCCAGCAGTTACCGTCAGGGCGCAGATACGCAGTATTTT. It yields the protein CASSYRQGADTQYF.

This clonotype came up many times. The rearrangement uses TRBV20-1 and TRBJ2-3, with 7 bases fitting TRBD2. This CDR3 region has 15 residues. With V trimmed by 5 bases and J by 2 bases, 10 bases remained unmatched. Germline lookup yields CDR1 DFQATT and CDR2 SNEGSKA (reference sequence). As DNA, the CDR3 is TGCAGTGCTTGGGCAAGCGGGGAGTCCACAGATACGCAGTATTTT. Protein: CSAWASGESTDTQYF.

This clonotype has a count of ten or more. The chain carries TRBV4-1 and TRBJ2-3; 7 nucleotides agree with TRBD2. The germline V gene has CDR1 MGHRA and CDR2 YSYEKL. V was clipped by 4 bases and J by 4 bases; unmatched bases: 8. There are 15 residues in the CDR3. For the CDR3, the DNA is TGCGCCAGCAGCCCACTAGGCCGGGGGGCAGATACGCAGTATTTT. This gives the protein CASSPLGRGADTQYF.

The V and J genes are TRBV28 and TRBJ1-6; D call uncertain. This CDR3 contains 12 residues. Trimming removed 2 bases from V and 7 bases from J, with 3 bases in between. Germline lookup yields CDR1 MDHEN and CDR2 SYDVKM. The DNA of the CDR3 is TGTGCCAGCAGTTTAACGAATTCACCCCTCCACTTT. Amino acids: CASSLTNSPLHF.

This clonotype has a count of ten or more. The CDR3 sequence is CAWSEGGGRGPEAFF. CDR3 DNA: TGTGCCTGGAGTGAGGGGGGGGGCAGAGGTCCTGAAGCTTTCTTT. This chain connects TRBV30 to TRBJ1-1, with D perhaps TRBD1 (6 bases). The CDR3 length is 15 residues. Between the trimmed V and J ends, which lost 1 base and 6 bases, there was a span of 18 bases. Germline V gives CDR1 GTSNPN, CDR2 SVGIG (reference sequence).

This clonotype was seen only a few times. The rearrangement links TRBV29-1 to TRBJ2-5; possible D gene TRBD2, 5 bases. V was cut by 6 bases and J by 7 bases, with 15 bases left in between. The germline gives CDR1 SQVTM, CDR2 ANQGSEA. There are 12 residues in the CDR3. In DNA form, the CDR3 reads TGCAGCGTAAAGGGAGCCGTGGGGACCCAGTACTTC. Protein: CSVKGAVGTQYF.

The genes are TRBV2 and TRBJ1-6, with no clear D. Per the germline V gene, CDR1 is SNHLY and CDR2 is FYNNEI. V was pared by 6 bases and J by 7 bases, with 4 bases between. The CDR3 contains 11 residues. CDR3 sequence (DNA): TGTGCCAGCAGAAGAAATTCACCCCTCCACTTT. Translating it yields CASRRNSPLHF.

At least ten counts were recorded for this clonotype. The rearrangement joins TRBV7-6 to TRBJ2-1; 10 nucleotides agree with TRBD1. With V trimmed by 1 base and J by 4 bases, 4 bases remained unmatched. CDR1 and CDR2 from the germline V gene are SGHVS and FNYEAQ. This CDR3 is built from 16 residues. The CDR3 DNA is TGTGCCAGCAGCTTAGGGGGACAGGGGACTTACAATGAGCAGTTCTTC. Its protein product is CASSLGGQGTYNEQFF. Combining the CDR3 with reference TRBV7-6 and TRBJ2-1 gives the whole variable domain GAGVSQSPRYKVTKRGQDVALRCDPISGHVSLYWYRQALGQGPEFLTYFNYEAQQDKSGLPNDRFSAERPEGSISTLTIQRTEQRDSAMYRCASSLGGQGTYNEQFFGPGTRLTVL.

The CDR3 region is CASSQDRGGHIKTQYF. The CDR3 DNA reads as TGTGCCAGCAGCCAAGATCGGGGGGGTCATATTAAGACCCAGTACTTC. This chain links TRBV3-1 with TRBJ2-5; 8 nucleotides line up with TRBD2. The CDR3 has 16 amino acids. Germline assignment: CDR1 LGHDT and CDR2 YNNKEL (reference sequence). V lost 0 bases, J lost 6 bases, and 9 bases stayed unmatched.

This clonotype was detected only a few times. CDR3 protein: CASSFEWQLNTEAFF. The CDR3 coding sequence is TGTGCCAGCAGTTTCGAGTGGCAATTGAACACTGAAGCTTTCTTT. This rearrangement joins TRBV12-3 or TRBV12-4 to TRBJ1-1; D is ambiguous. This CDR3 region has 15 residues. Trimming stripped 3 bases from V and 0 bases from J, with 11 bases between.

At least ten counts were recorded for this clonotype. J is TRBJ2-7 and V is TRBV4-3, with a tentative D call TRBD2 (5 bases). In germline, CDR1 is LGHNA, CDR2 YSLEER. CDR3 length: 16 amino acids. V lost 0 bases and J 4 bases, leaving 16 bases between the germline ends. CDR3 sequence (DNA): TGCGCCAGCAGCCAAGATGCGGGTATGGGAATATACGAGCAGTACTTC. It translates to CASSQDAGMGIYEQYF.

V is TRBV19 and J is TRBJ2-7, with a weak D call TRBD1 (5 bases). CDR3 length equals 14 residues. V shed 4 bases and J shed 3 bases, with 13 bases lying between them. Looked up from germline, CDR1 is LNHDA and CDR2 is SQIVND (reference sequence). CDR3 in DNA: TGTGCCAGTAGTAACCCTCCCGACAGCTACGAGCAGTACTTC. It codes for CASSNPPDSYEQYF.

Details on this clonotype: This may arise from a read error, as a much more abundant clone is one base away. This chain uses TRBV11-1 with TRBJ2-7; tentatively, D is TRBD2 (6 bases). Per germline, CDR1 SGHAT and CDR2 FQDESV (reference sequence). This CDR3 contains 12 residues. Trimming removed 5 bases at V and 7 bases at J, with 12 bases between. Written as DNA, the CDR3 is TGTGCCAGCAGCGAGATGGGGGGAGAGCAGTACTTC. It encodes CASSEMGGEQYF.

The V and J genes are TRBV5-8 and TRBJ2-7; 9 bases align to TRBD2. The trim removed 3 bases at V and 7 bases at J, leaving 11 bases unmatched. Looked up from germline, CDR1 is SGHTS and CDR2 is YDEGEE. The CDR3 consists of 15 residues. CDR3 in amino acids: CASSSRGGLRWEQYF. In nucleotides, the CDR3 is TGTGCCAGCAGCTCGCGGGGGGGCCTCCGGTGGGAGCAGTACTTC.